This is a list of T cell receptor beta chains from one sample in a study of blood T cell repertoires in COVID-19. TCRdb's copy holds only in-frame clones and misses some; the assay was immunoSEQ multiplex PCR. The sample contains 300,000 to 350,000 clones, 85% to 90% of which appear only once. Sequencing used peripheral blood. The receptors stem from a young woman with COVID-19, enrolled during active disease. Both conserved end residues are part of each CDR3. Clone sizes are given selectively: once, few, many, or a class where the clone is expanded.

V gene | clone size | CDR3 protein
TRBV6-1 | - | CASSEDPGGNQPQHF
TRBV18 | - | CASSPDLNQPQHF
TRBV2 | - | CASSPGQGTVEAFF
TRBV27 | - | CASSFAGGHSYEQYF
TRBV5-1 | - | CASSFRDREYGYTF
TRBV5-1 | - | CASSLSRTEAFF
TRBV24-1 | - | CATSDPGTGFCEKLFF
TRBV29-1 | - | CSVRTGPGEKLFF
TRBV3-1/TRBV3-2 | - | CASSLQGFNTEAFF
TRBV7-9 | - | CASSAQGNTEAFF
TRBV19 | - | CASSLGSVPNTEAFF
TRBV7-2 | - | CASSRQVGQGGQETQYF
TRBV2 | - | CARGGGSNSPLHF
TRBV7-8 | - | CASSFGGHTGELFF
TRBV7-2 | - | CASSFRAMNTEAFF
TRBV7-2 | - | CASSKADRENSPLHF
TRBV4-1 | - | CASSQGEGARGYTF
TRBV3-1/TRBV3-2 | - | CASSQARDSGNTIYF
TRBV19 | - | CASSGNRGRSNQPQHF
TRBV27 | once | CASSFSFNEKLFF
TRBV2 | - | CASSNGREQPQHF
TRBV10-1 | - | CASSRANTGELFF
TRBV6-5 | - | CATGTGGLGYEKLFF
TRBV19 | - | CASSVTSGKETQYF
TRBV5-6 | - | CASSLTGLQAFF
TRBV19 | - | CASTRQADSYEQYF
TRBV3-1/TRBV3-2 | - | CASSRLTANTEAFF
TRBV9 | - | CASSVGDRGRRSPLHF
TRBV5-6 | - | CASSGPFLRGETQYF
TRBV27 | many | CASSLERGNQPQHF
TRBV21-1 | - | CASSKEGQAPFF
TRBV28 | - | CASSPPGQRRLDEQFF
TRBV4-2 | - | CASSLTSVSSYNEQFF
TRBV12-3/TRBV12-4 | - | CASSYTGEPEAFF
TRBV24-1 | - | CATSPAGYNQPQHF
TRBV7-9 | many | CASSLERTYEQYF
TRBV12-5 | - | CASARGGLAGASYNEQFF
TRBV27 | - | CASSLYWDRHSLSSYEQYF
TRBV4-1 | - | CASSQDGARGYYEQYF
TRBV28 | - | CASSLAGWETQYF
TRBV30 | - | CAADQGPSGNQPQHF
TRBV10-3 | - | CAISGRQGTSGANVLTF
TRBV19 | - | CASSWTDDSNQPQHF